This T cell receptor beta chain came from a study of blood T cell repertoires in COVID-19. Repertoires were generated with immunoSEQ multiplex PCR, while TCRdb's copy carries only in-frame clones and drops some. The sample has roughly 80,000 clones, approximately 80% seen once; the top ten hold roughly 9%. The CDR3 covers 14 residues. With 8 bases clipped from V and 7 bases from J, the junction kept 12 bases outside the gene matches. From germline, CDR1 is SGHAT and CDR2 FQNNGV. The rearrangement joins TRBV11-2 to TRBJ2-7; 9 bases match TRBD1. The specimen sequenced was peripheral blood. The clonotype was recovered from a human donor in a cohort sampled during active COVID-19. The CDR3 loop is CASSAGTGREEQYF. In DNA, the CDR3 is TGTGCCAGCTCTGCCGGGACAGGGAGGGAAGAGCAGTACTTC.